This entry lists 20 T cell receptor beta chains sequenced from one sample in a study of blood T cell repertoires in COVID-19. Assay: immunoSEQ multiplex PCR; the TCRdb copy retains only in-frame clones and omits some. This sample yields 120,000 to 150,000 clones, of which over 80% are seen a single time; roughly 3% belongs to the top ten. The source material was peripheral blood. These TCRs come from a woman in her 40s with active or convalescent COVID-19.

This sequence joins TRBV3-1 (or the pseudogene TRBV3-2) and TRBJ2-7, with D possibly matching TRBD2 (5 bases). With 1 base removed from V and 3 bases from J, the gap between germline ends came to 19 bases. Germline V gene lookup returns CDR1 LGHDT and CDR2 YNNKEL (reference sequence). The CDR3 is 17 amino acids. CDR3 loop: CASSQVKGKSGVYEQYF. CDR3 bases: TGTGCCAGCAGCCAAGTTAAGGGAAAGAGCGGTGTCTACGAGCAGTACTTC.

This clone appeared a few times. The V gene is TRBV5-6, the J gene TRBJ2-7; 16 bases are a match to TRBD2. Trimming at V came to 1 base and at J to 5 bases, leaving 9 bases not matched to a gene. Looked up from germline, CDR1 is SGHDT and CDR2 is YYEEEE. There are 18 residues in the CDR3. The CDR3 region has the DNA TGTGCCAGCAGCTTGAAAAGGGGACTAGCGGGGGGGCGGCACGAGCAGTACTTC. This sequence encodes CASSLKRGLAGGRHEQYF.

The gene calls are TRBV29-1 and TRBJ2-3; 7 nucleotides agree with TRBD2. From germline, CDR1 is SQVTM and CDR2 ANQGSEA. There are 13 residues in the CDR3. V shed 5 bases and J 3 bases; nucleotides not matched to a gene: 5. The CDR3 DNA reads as TGCAGCGTTCGTGGGACTATGACAGATACGCAGTATTTT. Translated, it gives CSVRGTMTDTQYF.

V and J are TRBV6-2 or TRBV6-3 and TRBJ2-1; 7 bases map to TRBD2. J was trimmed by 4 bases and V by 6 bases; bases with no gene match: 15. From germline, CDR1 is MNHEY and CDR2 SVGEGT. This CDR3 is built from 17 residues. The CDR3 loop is CASSRVVRLAEYNEQFF. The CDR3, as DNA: TGTGCCAGCAGCCGCGTTGTTCGGCTAGCGGAGTACAATGAGCAGTTCTTC.

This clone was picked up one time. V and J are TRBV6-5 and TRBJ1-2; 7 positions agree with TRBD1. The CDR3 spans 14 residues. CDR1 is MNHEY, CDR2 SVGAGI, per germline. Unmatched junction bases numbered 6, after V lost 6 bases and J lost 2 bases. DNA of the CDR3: TGTGCCAGCAGAAAGATGGGACAGAACTATGGCTACACCTTC. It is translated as CASRKMGQNYGYTF.

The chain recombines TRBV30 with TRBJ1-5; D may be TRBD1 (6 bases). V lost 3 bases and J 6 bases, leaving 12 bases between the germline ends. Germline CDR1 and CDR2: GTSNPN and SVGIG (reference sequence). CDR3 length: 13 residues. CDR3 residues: CAWSTRGFQPQHF. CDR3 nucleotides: TGTGCCTGGAGCACTAGGGGGTTTCAGCCCCAGCATTTT.

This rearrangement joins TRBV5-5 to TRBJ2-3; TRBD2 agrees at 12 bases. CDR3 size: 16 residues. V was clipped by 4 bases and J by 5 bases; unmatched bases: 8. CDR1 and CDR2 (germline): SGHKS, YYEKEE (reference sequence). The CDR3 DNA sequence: TGTGCCAGCAGCCCACTAGCGGGGGGCGGTGGAGATACGCAGTATTTT. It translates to CASSPLAGGGGDTQYF.

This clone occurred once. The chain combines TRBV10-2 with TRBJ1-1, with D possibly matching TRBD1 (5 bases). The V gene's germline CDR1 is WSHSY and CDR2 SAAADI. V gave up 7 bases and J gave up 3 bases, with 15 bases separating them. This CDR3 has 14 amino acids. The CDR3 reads CASTRDSRYTEAFF. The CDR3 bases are TGCGCCAGCACCAGAGACAGTAGGTACACTGAAGCTTTCTTT.

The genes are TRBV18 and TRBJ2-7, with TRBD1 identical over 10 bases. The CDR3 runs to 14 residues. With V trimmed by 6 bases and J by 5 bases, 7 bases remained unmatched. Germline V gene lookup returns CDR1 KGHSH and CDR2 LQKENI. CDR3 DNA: TGTGCCAGCTCTGCCGGGACAGGGGTCCACGAGCAGTACTTC. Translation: CASSAGTGVHEQYF.

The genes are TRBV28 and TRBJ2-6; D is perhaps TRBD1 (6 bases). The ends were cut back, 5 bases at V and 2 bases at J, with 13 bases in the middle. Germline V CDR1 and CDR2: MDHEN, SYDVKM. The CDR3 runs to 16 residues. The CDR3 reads CASSQGRLTGANVLTF. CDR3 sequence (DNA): TGTGCCAGCAGTCAGGGGCGTTTGACTGGGGCCAACGTCCTGACTTTC.

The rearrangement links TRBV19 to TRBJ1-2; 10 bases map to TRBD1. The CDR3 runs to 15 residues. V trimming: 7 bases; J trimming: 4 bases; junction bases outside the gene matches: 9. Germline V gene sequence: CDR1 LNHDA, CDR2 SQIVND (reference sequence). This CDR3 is CASTLGTGDSYGYTF. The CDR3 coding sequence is TGTGCCAGTACTCTTGGGACAGGGGACAGCTATGGCTACACCTTC.

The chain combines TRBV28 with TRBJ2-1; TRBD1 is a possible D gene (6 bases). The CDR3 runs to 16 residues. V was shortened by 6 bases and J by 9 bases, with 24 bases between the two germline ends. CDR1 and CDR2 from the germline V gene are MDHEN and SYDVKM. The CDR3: CASRPRGRGAGSEQFF. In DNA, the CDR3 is TGTGCCAGCAGGCCCAGGGGCCGGGGCGCCGGTAGTGAGCAGTTCTTC.

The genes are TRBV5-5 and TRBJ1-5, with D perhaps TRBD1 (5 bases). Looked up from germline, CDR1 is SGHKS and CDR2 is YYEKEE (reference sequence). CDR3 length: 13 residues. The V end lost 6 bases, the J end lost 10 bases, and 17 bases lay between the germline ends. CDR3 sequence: CASTGGGMEPQHF. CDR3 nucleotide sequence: TGTGCCAGCACCGGGGGGGGTATGGAACCCCAGCATTTT. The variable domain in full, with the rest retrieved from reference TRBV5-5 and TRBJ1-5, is DAGVTQSPTHLIKTRGQQVTLRCSPISGHKSVSWYQQVLGQGPQFIFQYYEKEERGRGNFPDRFSARQFPNYSSELNVNALLLGDSALYLCASTGGGMEPQHFGDGTRLSIL.

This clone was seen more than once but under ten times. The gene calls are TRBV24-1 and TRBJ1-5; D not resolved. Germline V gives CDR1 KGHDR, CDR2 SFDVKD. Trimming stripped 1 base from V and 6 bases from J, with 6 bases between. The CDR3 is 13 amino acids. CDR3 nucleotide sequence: TGTGCCACCAGTGATTTACGGGGTCAGCCCCAGCATTTT. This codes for CATSDLRGQPQHF.

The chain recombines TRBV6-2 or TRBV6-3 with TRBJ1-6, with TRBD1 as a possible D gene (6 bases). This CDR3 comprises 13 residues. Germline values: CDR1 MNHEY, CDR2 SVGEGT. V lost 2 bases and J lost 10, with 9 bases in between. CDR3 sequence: CASSYQGQSPLHF. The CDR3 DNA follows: TGTGCCAGCAGTTACCAGGGGCAATCACCCCTCCACTTT.

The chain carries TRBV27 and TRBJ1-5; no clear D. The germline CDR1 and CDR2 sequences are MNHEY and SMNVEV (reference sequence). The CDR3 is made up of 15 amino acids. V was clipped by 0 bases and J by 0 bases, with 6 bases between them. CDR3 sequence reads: CASSLSEVSNQPQHF. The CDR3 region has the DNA TGTGCCAGCAGTTTATCGGAGGTTAGCAATCAGCCCCAGCATTTT.

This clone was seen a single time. The CDR3 here is CASRMGHPRYSNQPQHF. The CDR3 DNA reads TGTGCCAGTAGAATGGGACATCCTCGCTATAGCAATCAGCCCCAGCATTTT. The chain carries TRBV19 and TRBJ1-5; tentatively, D is TRBD1 (6 bases). Trimming took off 6 bases at V and 0 bases at J, with 18 bases between the two ends. This CDR3 comprises 17 residues. Looked up from germline, CDR1 is LNHDA and CDR2 is SQIVND (reference sequence).

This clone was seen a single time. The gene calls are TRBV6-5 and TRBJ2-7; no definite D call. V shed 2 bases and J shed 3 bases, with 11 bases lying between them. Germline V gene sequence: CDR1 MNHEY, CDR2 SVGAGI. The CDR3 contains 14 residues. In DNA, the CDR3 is TGTGCCAGCAGTTACACGCCCGGTGTCTACGAGCAGTACTTC. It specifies CASSYTPGVYEQYF.

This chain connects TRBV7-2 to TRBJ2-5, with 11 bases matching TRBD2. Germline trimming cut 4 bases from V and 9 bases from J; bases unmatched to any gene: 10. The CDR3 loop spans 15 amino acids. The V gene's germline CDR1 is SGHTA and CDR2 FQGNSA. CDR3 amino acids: CASSSELAGAGAQYF. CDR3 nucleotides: TGTGCCAGCAGCTCGGAACTAGCGGGGGCCGGGGCCCAGTACTTC. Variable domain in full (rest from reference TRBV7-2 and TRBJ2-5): GAGVSQSPSNKVTEKGKDVELRCDPISGHTALYWYRQSLGQGLEFLIYFQGNSAPDKSGLPSDRFSAERTGGSVSTLTIQRTQQEDSAVYLCASSSELAGAGAQYFGPGTRLLVL.

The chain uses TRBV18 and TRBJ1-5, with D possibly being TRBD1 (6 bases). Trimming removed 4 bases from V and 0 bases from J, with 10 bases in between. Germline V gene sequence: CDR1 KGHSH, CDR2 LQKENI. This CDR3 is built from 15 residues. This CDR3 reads CASSLDRFSNQPQHF. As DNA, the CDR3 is TGTGCCAGCTCACTTGACAGGTTTAGCAATCAGCCCCAGCATTTT.